This passage covers 4 T cell receptor beta chains from one sample sequenced in a study of blood T cell repertoires in COVID-19. Method: immunoSEQ multiplex PCR; TCRdb's copy keeps in-frame clones and lacks some. The sample gives hundreds of thousands of clones, around 90% of which show up once; about 3% is in the top ten. Specimen: peripheral blood. These receptors came from a woman in her 30s with COVID-19, enrolled during active disease.

This clone appeared a few times. The rearrangement joins TRBV5-1 to TRBJ2-7; D might be TRBD1 (5 bases). V lost 2 bases and J 4 bases, leaving 25 bases between the germline ends. The germline gives CDR1 SGHRS, CDR2 YFSETQ. The CDR3 is 18 residues long. The chain's CDR3 is CASSLARSYQGAKYEQYF. CDR3 coding DNA: TGCGCCAGCAGCTTAGCCCGGTCTTACCAAGGGGCTAAGTACGAGCAGTACTTC.

The rearrangement links TRBV19 to TRBJ1-4, with 7 bases fitting TRBD1. The V and J ends lost 5 bases and 6 bases, in that order; junction bases with no gene match: 9. The CDR3 is 15 residues long. CDR1 and CDR2 (germline): LNHDA, SQIVND (reference sequence). The CDR3 DNA is TGTGCCAGTAGTGCAAAACAGGGGTTGGATGAAAAACTGTTTTTT. It yields the protein CASSAKQGLDEKLFF.

The CDR3 sequence is CASSDRIAFF. The CDR3, as DNA: TGTGCCAGCAGTGACAGGATAGCTTTCTTT. This rearrangement joins TRBV2 to TRBJ1-1; D not certain. CDR1 is SNHLY, CDR2 FYNNEI, per germline. Between the trimmed V and J ends, which lost 3 bases and 10 bases, there was a span of 6 bases. This CDR3 region has 10 residues.

The chain is built from TRBV5-4 and TRBJ2-7, with a weak D call TRBD2 (6 bases). The germline V gene encodes CDR1 SGHNT and CDR2 YYREEE (reference sequence). This CDR3 contains 15 residues. The V end was cut by 1 base, the J end by 3 bases, with 14 bases between. CDR3 nucleotides: TGTGCCAGCAGCTTGAGGGGACTCACCTACTACGAGCAGTACTTC. Its translation is CASSLRGLTYYEQYF.